This TCR beta chain came from a study of blood T cell repertoires in COVID-19 (dated by TCRdb to 2020 to 2021). Regarding the complete study: Samples covering the acute and convalescent phases of COVID-19 were provided by collaborators in the United States, Italy and Spain. The material from the prospective study consisted of cDNA or gDNA derived from T cells, B-cell-depleted T cells, or PBMCs. Subjects who had been exposed to COVID-19, were actively infected with it, or had recovered from it provided the deeply sampled blood TCRbeta repertoires that made up the dataset. The repertoires were released in a freely available public database intended as a resource for research on the immune response to SARS-CoV-2. Samples were obtained from the ongoing ImmuneRACE study (first 160 participants) and from about 1,300 subjects provided by 6 global collaborators. Nearly every sample came with metadata listing a de-identified subject ID, COVID-19 status, age in years and sex. Where HLA class I and class II types were available, the types were taken from metadata supplied by the sample provider, not from assay-based typing.

General study outcomes and caveats: Clinical and demographic metadata were provided uncurated, with the amount varying by source and participant.

TCRbeta CDR3 regions were amplified from genomic DNA by means of the immunoSEQ Assay, a bias-controlled multiplex PCR. In the authors' own workflow: The number of nucleated cells in each sample was estimated from the amplification of reference gene primers within the assay. To quantify the absolute abundance of each unique TCRbeta CDR3 rearrangement, sequence reads were collapsed and filtered. For each sample, productive Simpson clonality was calculated as the square root of Simpson's diversity index across productive rearrangements. This immuneACCESS table, as held by TCRdb, lists in-frame sequences with V and J called but not all clones. Of the missing ones, under half trace to an unresolved V gene in checked studies; the others have no known cause. V, J and clone size are those of that table, while D and trimming were read from the DNA. This sample lists some 400,000 clones; around 87% were detected once. 1% to 1.5% of the sample rests with the top ten.

Participants in the prospective study were enrolled through a virtual design, were aged about 18 to 89 years, and lived in approximately 25 United States geographic areas. To assign participants to cohorts, the prospective study relied on clinical history that participants themselves reported in a screening survey and a study questionnaire. Recovered participants in ImmuneRACE Cohort 3 were defined as having two consecutive negative NP/OP PCR tests, clearance from a healthcare professional, or resolution of symptoms. Mobile phlebotomists in the prospective study collected whole blood, serum and a nasopharyngeal or oropharyngeal swab from every participant. Over a roughly two-month period, participants in the prospective study had the option of providing additional blood draws and questionnaires. Before DNA extraction, prospective study blood samples were shipped either frozen or at room temperature.

Comments on this clone: No cognate antigen has been identified for it. Qualities for individual bases were not recorded, and no much larger clone is one base off.

The germline V gene gives CDR1 as LGHNA and CDR2 as YNFKEQ. The junction carries 11 bases between V and J, which are trimmed by 0 bases and 3 bases respectively. From cysteine to phenylalanine, the CDR3 is 15 amino acids long. CDR3 DNA is the only sequence kept; it has 45 bases, read in frame from the first base. The source is a man younger than 40 who had recovered from COVID-19. Specimen: PBMCs or T cells enriched from blood (not recorded which). The sequence joins TRBV4-2 to TRBJ1-1; TRBD1 is a weak D gene call, 6 bases matching. The CDR3 protein is CASSQDGDIYTEAFF. The nucleotides read TGTGCCAGCAGCCAAGATGGGGACATCTACACTGAAGCTTTCTTT.